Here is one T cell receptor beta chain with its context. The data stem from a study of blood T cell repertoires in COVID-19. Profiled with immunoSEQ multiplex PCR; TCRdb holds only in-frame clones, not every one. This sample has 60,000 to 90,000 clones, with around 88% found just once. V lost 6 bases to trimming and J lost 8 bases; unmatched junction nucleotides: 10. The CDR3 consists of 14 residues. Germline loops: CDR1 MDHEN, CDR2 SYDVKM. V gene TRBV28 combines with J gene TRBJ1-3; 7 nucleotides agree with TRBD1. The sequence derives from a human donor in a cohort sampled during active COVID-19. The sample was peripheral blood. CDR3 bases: TGTGCCAGCAGCTTTTCCGACAGGGTTCACACCATATATTTT. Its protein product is CASSFSDRVHTIYF.